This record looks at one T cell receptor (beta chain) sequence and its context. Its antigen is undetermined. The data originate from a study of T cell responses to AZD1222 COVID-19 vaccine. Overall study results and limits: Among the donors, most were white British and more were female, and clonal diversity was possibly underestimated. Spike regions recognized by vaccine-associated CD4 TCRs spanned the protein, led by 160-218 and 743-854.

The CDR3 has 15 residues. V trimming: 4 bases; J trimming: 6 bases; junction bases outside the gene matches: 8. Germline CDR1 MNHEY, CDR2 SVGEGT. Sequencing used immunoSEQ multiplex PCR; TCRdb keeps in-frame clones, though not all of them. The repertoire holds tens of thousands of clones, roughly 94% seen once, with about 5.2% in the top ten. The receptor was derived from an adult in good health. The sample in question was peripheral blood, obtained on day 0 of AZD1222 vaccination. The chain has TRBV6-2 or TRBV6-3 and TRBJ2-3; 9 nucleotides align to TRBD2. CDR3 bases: TGTGCCAGCAGTTCCCAGGGTAGCGGGAGTGATACGCAGTATTTT. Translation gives CASSSQGSGSDTQYF.